This T cell receptor beta chain originates from a study of response to subunit inactivated influenza vaccine. Study observations and caveats: The authors proposed limited new T cell recruitment per seasonal influenza vaccination.

A few counts support this clonotype. Its antigen is currently unknown. One entry per CDR3 protein, called by TCRdb with MiXCR from the RT-PCR reads. The sample has around 530,000 distinct CDR3 sequences; more than 15% are singletons. The CDR3 runs 16 residues. CDR1 and CDR2 from the germline V gene are ENHRY and SYGVKD. V was clipped by 3 bases and J by 0 bases, with 12 bases between them. The clonotype originates from a man in his fifties or sixties who received an inactivated influenza vaccine. The chain has TRBV10-3 and TRBJ1-3; the D is unclear. The source material was CD4+ T cells sorted from PBMCs, sampled around 25 months after vaccination. This CDR3 reads CAISDNNANSGNTIYF. In DNA form, the CDR3 reads TGTGCCATCAGTGACAACAATGCCAACTCTGGAAACACCATATATTTT.